The 18 T cell receptor beta chains below all came from one sample that was sequenced in a study of CD8 T cells in ankylosing spondylitis. Study observations and caveats: Typical of ankylosing spondylitis blood, it appeared, was a TCR beta motif of about eight highly homologous variants.

TCRdb processed the 5' RACE reads anew with MiXCR; each CDR3 protein has one entry. Among around 770,000 distinct CDR3 sequences listed, around 11% were seen once. No antigen is known for these receptors. What was sequenced was blood, either unsorted or a sorted T cell fraction (not recorded which). The source is a male donor with ankylosing spondylitis.

Points on this clonotype: A much larger clone is a single base away; this may be a read error. The rearrangement uses TRBV5-1 and TRBJ2-2; 8 nucleotides line up with TRBD1. The CDR3 is 15 amino acids. CDR1 and CDR2 (germline): SGHRS, YFSETQ. The CDR3 loop is CASSRGTGNTGELSF. CDR3 bases: TGCGCCAGCAGCCGGGGGACAGGTAACACCGGGGAGCTGTCTTTT.

This clonotype has a single count. The J gene is TRBJ1-1, the V gene TRBV6-1, with D possibly TRBD1 on 5 matching bases. V gave up 3 bases and J gave up 4 bases, with 15 bases separating them. This CDR3 spans 15 amino acids. The germline V gene has CDR1 MNHNS and CDR2 SASEGT. CDR3 DNA sequence: TGTGCCAGCAGTGAGGGCGGGACCTTCGGCACTGAAGCTTTCTTT. It encodes CASSEGGTFGTEAFF.

This clonotype was observed a few times. The chain has TRBV27 and TRBJ1-1; no clear D gene. This CDR3 spans 13 amino acids. Germline V gives CDR1 MNHEY, CDR2 SMNVEV (reference sequence). V lost 2 bases and J lost 3, with 7 bases in between. CDR3 residues: CASSLHVDTEAFF. The CDR3, as DNA: TGTGCCAGCAGTTTACACGTTGACACTGAAGCTTTCTTT.

This clonotype appeared many times. The chain recombines TRBV5-1 with TRBJ1-1; no reliable D call. Germline V gives CDR1 SGHRS, CDR2 YFSETQ. V was trimmed by 0 bases and J by 5 bases, leaving 8 bases between them. The CDR3 covers 13 residues. The CDR3 loop reads CASSLEIRTEAFF. CDR3 bases: TGCGCCAGCAGCTTGGAGATTAGGACTGAAGCTTTCTTT.

The V and J genes are TRBV10-1 and TRBJ1-1; D not resolved. The CDR3 has 13 residues. CDR1 is WNHNN, CDR2 SYGVQD, per germline (reference sequence). The germline V and J ends were trimmed by 3 bases and 1 base, with 6 bases remaining between them. CDR3 protein: CASSDPQNTEAFF. In DNA, the CDR3 is TGCGCCAGCAGTGATCCGCAGAACACTGAAGCTTTCTTT.

CDR3 region: CSAADSINQPQHF. As DNA, the CDR3 is TGCAGTGCCGCAGACAGTATCAATCAGCCCCAGCATTTT. The chain uses TRBV20-1 and TRBJ1-5; D may be TRBD1 (5 bases). The CDR3 length is 13 residues. The V and J ends lost 6 bases and 3 bases respectively, with 12 bases between them. CDR1 is DFQATT, CDR2 SNEGSKA, per germline (reference sequence).

This chain joins TRBV25-1 and TRBJ1-6, with TRBD1 identical over 7 bases. With 5 bases clipped from V and 6 bases from J, the junction kept 7 bases outside the gene matches. Germline V lookup: CDR1 MGHDK, CDR2 SYGVNS. The CDR3 runs to 15 residues. The CDR3 here is CASSRRGPLNSPLHF. Here the CDR3 DNA reads TGTGCCAGCAGTAGGAGGGGGCCTCTTAATTCACCCCTCCACTTT.

The chain links TRBV20-1 to TRBJ1-6; TRBD1 might be the D (5 bases). This CDR3 is built from 11 residues. In germline, CDR1 is DFQATT, CDR2 SNEGSKA (reference sequence). The V end was cut by 3 bases, the J end by 14 bases, with 11 bases between. CDR3 nucleotides: TGCAGTGCTAGCAAGGACATCACCCTCCACTTT. Translated: CSASKDITLHF.

The chain combines TRBV9 with TRBJ1-6; 7 bases agree with TRBD1. V lost 0 bases to trimming and J lost 6 bases; unmatched junction nucleotides: 3. Germline V lookup: CDR1 SGDLS, CDR2 YYNGEE. This CDR3 contains 15 residues. The CDR3 here is CASSVAGQPNSPLHF. In DNA form, the CDR3 reads TGTGCCAGCAGCGTAGCGGGACAGCCTAATTCACCCCTCCACTTT. The full variable domain, rest sourced from reference TRBV9 and TRBJ1-6, is DSGVTQTPKHLITATGQRVTLRCSPRSGDLSVYWYQQSLDQGLQFLIQYYNGEERAKGNILERFSAQQFPDLHSELNLSSLELGDSALYFCASSVAGQPNSPLHFGNGTRLTVT.

This sequence joins TRBV5-5 and TRBJ1-6; D not certain. Germline V CDR1 and CDR2: SGHKS, YYEKEE (reference sequence). V lost 0 bases to trimming and J lost 14 bases, with 9 bases between them. The CDR3 totals 12 residues. CDR3 loop: CASSLDGDTLHF. DNA of the CDR3: TGTGCCAGCAGCTTGGACGGAGACACCCTCCACTTT.

A few counts support this clonotype. This chain joins TRBV4-3 and TRBJ2-1; possibly TRBD2 for D (6 bases). There are 16 residues in the CDR3. The V end lost 3 bases, the J end lost 4 bases, and 16 bases lay between the germline ends. Germline V gene data show CDR1 as LGHNA and CDR2 as YSLEER. This CDR3 reads CASSHSQLAAYNEQFF. Here the CDR3 DNA reads TGCGCCAGCAGCCATTCGCAACTAGCTGCGTACAATGAGCAGTTCTTC.

The rearrangement uses TRBV5-5 and TRBJ2-7; weak D call: TRBD2 (5 bases). This CDR3 has 16 residues. Trimming removed 4 bases at V and 4 bases at J, with 21 bases between. Germline values: CDR1 SGHKS, CDR2 YYEKEE (reference sequence). CDR3: CASSTIRAFRGYEQYF. As DNA, the CDR3 is TGTGCCAGCAGCACGATACGGGCCTTTAGAGGGTACGAGCAGTACTTC.

The chain uses TRBV18 and TRBJ2-7; 11 bases map to TRBD1. In germline, CDR1 is KGHSH, CDR2 LQKENI. Losses at the gene ends were 3 bases for V and 12 bases for J; bases not matched to a gene: 10. There are 14 residues in the CDR3. The DNA of the CDR3 is TGTGCCAGCTCACCCGGGACAGGGGGTCCTAGTCGGTACTTC. Its protein is CASSPGTGGPSRYF.

In its sample, this clonotype was seen a few times. DNA for the CDR3: TGTGCCAGCACCCAGGGGGGGGCCGGGACCATTCAGTACTTC. This codes for CASTQGGAGTIQYF. This chain joins TRBV6-2 or TRBV6-3 and TRBJ2-4; D may match TRBD1 or TRBD2 (7 bases each). The CDR3 runs to 14 residues. Germline V gene data show CDR1 as MNHEY and CDR2 as SVGEGT. Trimming removed 7 bases from V and 9 bases from J, with 19 bases in between.

Only a few counts were recorded for this clonotype. The rearrangement uses TRBV7-2 and TRBJ2-5, with TRBD2 matching 7 bases. The V gene's germline CDR1 is SGHTA and CDR2 FQGNSA. The CDR3 sequence is 15 residues long. V lost 3 bases and J lost 1; bases outside the gene matches: 5. Here the CDR3 DNA reads TGTGCCAGCAGCTTCGGCGGGAGCGCCCAAGAGACCCAGTACTTC. Translating it yields CASSFGGSAQETQYF.

V gene TRBV28 combines with J gene TRBJ1-4; the D is unclear. V lost 3 bases to trimming and J lost 7 bases, with 12 bases between them. CDR3 size: 14 residues. Germline CDR1 MDHEN, CDR2 SYDVKM. The CDR3 bases are TGTGCCAGCAGTTTGATAGGGAGGAGTGAAAAACTGTTTTTT. This sequence encodes CASSLIGRSEKLFF.

The genes are TRBV6-5 and TRBJ2-1; D is uncertain. This CDR3 is 15 amino acids long. Trimming took off 2 bases at V and 5 bases at J, with 13 bases between the two ends. Germline CDR1 reads MNHEY; CDR2 reads SVGAGI. CDR3 sequence (DNA): TGTGCCAGCAGTTACGGGCTAGTTGGGAACAATGAGCAGTTCTTC. Encoded protein: CASSYGLVGNNEQFF.

This clonotype was counted a few times. The J gene is TRBJ2-3, the V gene TRBV7-2; D may be TRBD1 (5 bases). Trimming cost V 2 bases and J 9 bases, with 15 bases left between them. Per the germline V gene, CDR1 is SGHTA and CDR2 is FQGNSA. CDR3 length: 14 residues. The CDR3 nucleotides are TGTGCCAGCAGCTTACAAGGGGTGGTTGAAACGCAGTATTTT. This translates into CASSLQGVVETQYF. The full variable domain, its missing parts supplied by reference TRBV7-2 and TRBJ2-3, is GAGVSQSPSNKVTEKGKDVELRCDPISGHTALYWYRQSLGQGLEFLIYFQGNSAPDKSGLPSDRFSAERTGGSVSTLTIQRTQQEDSAVYLCASSLQGVVETQYFGPGTRLTVL.